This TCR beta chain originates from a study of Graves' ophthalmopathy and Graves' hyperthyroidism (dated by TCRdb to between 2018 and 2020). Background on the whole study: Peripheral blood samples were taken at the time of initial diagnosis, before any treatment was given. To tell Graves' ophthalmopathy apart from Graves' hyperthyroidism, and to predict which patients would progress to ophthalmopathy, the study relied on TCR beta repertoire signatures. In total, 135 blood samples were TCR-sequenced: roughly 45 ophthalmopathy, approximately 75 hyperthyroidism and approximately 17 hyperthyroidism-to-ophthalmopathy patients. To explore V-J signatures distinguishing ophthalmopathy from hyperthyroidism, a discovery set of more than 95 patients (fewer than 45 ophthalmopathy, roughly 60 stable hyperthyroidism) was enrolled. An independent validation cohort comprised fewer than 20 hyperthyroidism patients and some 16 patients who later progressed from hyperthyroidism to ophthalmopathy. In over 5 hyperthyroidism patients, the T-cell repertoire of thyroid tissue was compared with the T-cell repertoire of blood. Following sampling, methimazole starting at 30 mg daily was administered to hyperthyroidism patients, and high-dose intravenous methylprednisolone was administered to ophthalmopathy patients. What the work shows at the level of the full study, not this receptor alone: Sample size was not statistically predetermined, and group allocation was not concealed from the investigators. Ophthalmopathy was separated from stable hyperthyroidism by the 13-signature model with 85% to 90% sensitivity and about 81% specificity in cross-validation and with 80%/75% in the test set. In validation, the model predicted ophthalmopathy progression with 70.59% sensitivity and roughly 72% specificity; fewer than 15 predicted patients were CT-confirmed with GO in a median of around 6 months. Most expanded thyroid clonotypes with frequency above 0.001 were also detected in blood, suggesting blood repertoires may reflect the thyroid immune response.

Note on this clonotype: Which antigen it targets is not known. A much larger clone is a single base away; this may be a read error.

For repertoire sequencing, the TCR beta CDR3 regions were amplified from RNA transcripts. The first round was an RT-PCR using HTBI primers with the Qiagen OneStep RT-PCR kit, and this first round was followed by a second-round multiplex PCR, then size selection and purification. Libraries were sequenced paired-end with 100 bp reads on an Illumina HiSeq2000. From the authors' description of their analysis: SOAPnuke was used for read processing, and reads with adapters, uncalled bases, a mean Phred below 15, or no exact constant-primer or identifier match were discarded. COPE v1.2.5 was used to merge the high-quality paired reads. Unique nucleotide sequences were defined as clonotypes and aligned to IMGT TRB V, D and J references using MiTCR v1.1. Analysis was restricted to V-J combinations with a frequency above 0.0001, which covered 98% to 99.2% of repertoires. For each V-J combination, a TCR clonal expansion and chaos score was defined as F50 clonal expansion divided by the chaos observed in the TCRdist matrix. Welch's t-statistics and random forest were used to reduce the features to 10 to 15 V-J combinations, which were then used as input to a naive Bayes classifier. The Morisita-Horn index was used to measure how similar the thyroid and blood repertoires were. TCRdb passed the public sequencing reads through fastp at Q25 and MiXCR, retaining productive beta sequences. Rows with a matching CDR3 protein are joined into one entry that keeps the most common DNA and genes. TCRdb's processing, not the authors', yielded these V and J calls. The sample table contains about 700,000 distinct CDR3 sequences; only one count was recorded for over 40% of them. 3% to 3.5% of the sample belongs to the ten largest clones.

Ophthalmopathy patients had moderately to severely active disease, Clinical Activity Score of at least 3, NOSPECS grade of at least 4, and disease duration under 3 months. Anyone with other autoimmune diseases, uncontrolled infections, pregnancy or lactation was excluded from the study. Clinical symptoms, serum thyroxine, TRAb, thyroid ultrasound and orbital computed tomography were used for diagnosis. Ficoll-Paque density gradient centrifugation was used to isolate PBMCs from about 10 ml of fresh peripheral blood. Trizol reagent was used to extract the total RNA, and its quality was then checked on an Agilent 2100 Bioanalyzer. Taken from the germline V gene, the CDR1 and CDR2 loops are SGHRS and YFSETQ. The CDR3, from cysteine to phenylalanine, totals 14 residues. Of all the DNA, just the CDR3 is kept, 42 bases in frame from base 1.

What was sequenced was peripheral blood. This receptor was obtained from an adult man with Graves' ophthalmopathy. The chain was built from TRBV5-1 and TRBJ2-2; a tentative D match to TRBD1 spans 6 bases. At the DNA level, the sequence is TGCGCCAGCAGCCCGGACAGCCACACCGAGGAGCTGTTTTTT. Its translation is CASSPDSHTEELFF.